This record looks at one T cell receptor (beta chain) sequence and its context. The data are from a study of cytotoxic CD8 clonotypes in ibrutinib-treated CLL. At the level of the study: The subjects consisted of ten to twelve relapsed/refractory and roughly 15 treatment-naive individuals, with about 17 IGHV unmutated.

Profiled with immunoSEQ multiplex PCR; TCRdb holds only in-frame clones, not every one. The data hold roughly 170,000 clones, with less than 85% observed a single time. The CDR3 runs to 16 residues. Germline V lookup: CDR1 SGHTA, CDR2 FQGNSA. Trimming cost V 4 bases and J 3 bases; bases outside gene matches: 5. This chain connects TRBV7-2 to TRBJ1-3; TRBD1 matches at 11 bases. The input for sequencing was PBMCs, taken after 24 months of ibrutinib treatment. The origin of this receptor is a human donor with chronic lymphocytic leukemia. The CDR3: CASSSRTGGSGNTIYF. The CDR3 DNA follows: TGTGCCAGCAGCTCCCGGACAGGGGGCAGTGGAAACACCATATATTTT.